The 27 T cell receptor beta chains reported below all come from one sample, sequenced in a study of shared clonotypes between healthy human individuals. Naive CD8 cells lacked CD45RO and underwent positive selection for CCR7, leaving out terminally differentiated effector memory CD45RA+ cells. TCRdb's copy holds only in-frame clones and misses some; the assay was immunoSEQ multiplex PCR. This repertoire shows about 2 million clones, approximately 94% found once; its top ten account for about 1.1%. The source material was naive CD8+ T cells sorted from blood. The receptors shown here come from a man aged 18 to 29 in good health.

The CDR3 is CASIQSGGATGELFF. The DNA for the CDR3 is TGTGCCAGCATCCAGTCAGGGGGCGCGACCGGGGAGCTGTTTTTT. This chain uses TRBV28 with TRBJ2-2, with TRBD1 identical over 8 bases. Losses at the gene ends were 7 bases for V and 5 bases for J; bases not matched to a gene: 9. The CDR3 is made up of 15 amino acids. Germline CDR1 and CDR2: MDHEN and SYDVKM. Full variable domain (outside the CDR3, taken from reference TRBV28 and TRBJ2-2): DVKVTQSSRYLVKRTGEKVFLECVQDMDHENMFWYRQDPGLGLRLIYFSYDVKMKEKGDIPEGYSVSREKKERFSLILESASTNQTSMYLCASIQSGGATGELFFGEGSRLTVL.

This clone was recorded only once. The same CDR3 can be traced to other DNA sequences in this sample. The chain couples TRBV5-6 to TRBJ1-1; D gene uncertain. In germline, CDR1 is SGHDT, CDR2 YYEEEE. The ends were cut back, 3 bases at V and 5 bases at J, with 8 bases in the middle. This CDR3 contains 12 residues. The CDR3 DNA sequence: TGTGCCAGCAGCTCTCATGGGACTGAAGCTTTCTTT. Translating it yields CASSSHGTEAFF.

This chain joins TRBV11-2 and TRBJ1-5; 8 bases line up with TRBD1. This CDR3 contains 14 residues. V shed 6 bases, J shed 5 bases, and the junction held 6 bases outside the gene matches. Germline lookup yields CDR1 SGHAT and CDR2 FQNNGV. CDR3 DNA: TGTGCCAGCAGTCCCTCAGGGGGCGATCAGCCCCAGCATTTT. Its translation is CASSPSGGDQPQHF.

The chain joins TRBV25-1 to TRBJ2-5; 9 nucleotides align to TRBD1. CDR1 is MGHDK, CDR2 SYGVNS, per germline. V gave up 5 bases and J gave up 4 bases; unmatched junction bases: 5. This CDR3 has 14 residues. CDR3 DNA sequence: TGTGCCAGCAGTCCGACAGGGGGTGGAGAGACCCAGTACTTC. Its protein product is CASSPTGGGETQYF.

The chain is built from TRBV6-1 and TRBJ2-5; D not resolved. Germline-derived CDR1 and CDR2 are MNHNS and SASEGT. V gave up 2 bases and J gave up 5 bases, with 21 bases separating them. The CDR3 totals 17 residues. The CDR3 region is CASSERRVRVIEETQYF. The CDR3 region has the DNA TGTGCCAGCAGTGAAAGACGGGTGCGCGTAATAGAGGAGACCCAGTACTTC.

As concerns this clone: The sample holds other DNA sequences that translate to the same CDR3. The chain has TRBV6-5 and TRBJ1-2; D is unresolved. Trimming removed 0 bases at V and 1 base at J, with 3 bases between. The germline gives CDR1 MNHEY, CDR2 SVGAGI. The CDR3 is 13 residues long. The CDR3: CASSYSVNYGYTF. The DNA for the CDR3 is TGTGCCAGCAGTTACTCGGTTAACTATGGCTACACCTTC.

V usage is TRBV7-9 and J usage is TRBJ2-2; perhaps D is TRBD1 or TRBD2 (5 bases each). From germline, CDR1 is SEHNR and CDR2 FQNEAQ (reference sequence). There are 14 residues in the CDR3. The V end lost 8 bases, the J end lost 2 bases, and 12 bases lay between the germline ends. In nucleotides, the CDR3 is TGTGCCAGCGGACCGGGACCAAACACCGGGGAGCTGTTTTTT. Amino acids: CASGPGPNTGELFF.

This rearrangement joins TRBV25-1 to TRBJ2-3; D may correspond to TRBD1 or TRBD2 (5 bases each). V lost 10 bases, J lost 3 bases, and 14 bases lay in between. The CDR3 has 13 residues. Germline V gene lookup returns CDR1 MGHDK and CDR2 SYGVNS. The CDR3 is CAIQRGTTDTQYF. CDR3 DNA sequence: TGTGCCATCCAGAGAGGGACGACAGATACGCAGTATTTT. Variable domain in full (rest from reference TRBV25-1 and TRBJ2-3): EADIYQTPRYLVIGTGKKITLECSQTMGHDKMYWYQQDPGMELHLIHYSYGVNSTEKGDLSSESTVSRIRTEHFPLTLESARPSHTSQYLCAIQRGTTDTQYFGPGTRLTVL.

This chain connects TRBV27 to TRBJ1-4; weak D call: TRBD1 (6 bases). Trimming took off 5 bases at V and 8 bases at J, with 21 bases between the two ends. This CDR3 is 16 amino acids long. Per germline, CDR1 MNHEY and CDR2 SMNVEV (reference sequence). CDR3 loop: CASSPEPAPQGEKLFF. Here the CDR3 DNA reads TGTGCCAGCAGTCCGGAACCGGCACCCCAGGGGGAAAAACTGTTTTTT.

This clone appeared a few times. The sample contains more than one DNA sequence encoding this CDR3. The gene calls are TRBV6-5 and TRBJ2-5, with D hard to call. V was trimmed by 3 bases and J by 1 base, leaving 12 bases between them. The germline V gene encodes CDR1 MNHEY and CDR2 SVGAGI. The CDR3 sequence is 15 residues long. The CDR3 coding sequence is TGTGCCAGCAGTTATATTAGTAGCCCCCAAGAGACCCAGTACTTC. This gives the protein CASSYISSPQETQYF.

This clone occurred once. The chain links TRBV6-1 to TRBJ2-3; 7 nucleotides line up with TRBD1. This CDR3 is built from 18 residues. J lost 0 bases, V lost 2 bases, and 11 bases had no gene match. From germline, CDR1 is MNHNS and CDR2 SASEGT. For the CDR3, the DNA is TGTGCCAGCAGTGAAAGCCCGGGTGGGACAGAGAGCACAGATACGCAGTATTTT. This encodes CASSESPGGTESTDTQYF.

This clone occurred a few times. The rearrangement links TRBV29-1 to TRBJ1-2; D unresolved. Germline V lookup: CDR1 SQVTM, CDR2 ANQGSEA. The V end was cut by 3 bases, the J end by 5 bases, with 13 bases between. CDR3 length: 13 residues. For the CDR3, the DNA is TGCAGCGTTGATGTCGCGACCTCATATGGCTACACCTTC. This codes for CSVDVATSYGYTF.

The chain has TRBV5-8 and TRBJ1-1, with D hard to call. With 4 bases removed from V and 1 base from J, the gap between germline ends came to 11 bases. CDR1 is SGHTS, CDR2 YDEGEE, per germline. CDR3 length: 14 residues. CDR3 protein: CASSTRTGNTEAFF. DNA of the CDR3: TGTGCCAGCAGCACCCGGACGGGGAACACTGAAGCTTTCTTT. Full variable domain (rest looked up from reference TRBV5-8 and TRBJ1-1): EAGVTQSPTHLIKTRGQQATLRCSPISGHTSVYWYQQALGLGLQFLLWYDEGEERNRGNFPPRFSGRQFPNYSSELNVNALELEDSALYLCASSTRTGNTEAFFGQGTRLTVV.

V gene TRBV28 combines with J gene TRBJ2-1; TRBD2 agrees at 9 bases. Germline V gene data show CDR1 as MDHEN and CDR2 as SYDVKM. The trim removed 5 bases at V and 6 bases at J, leaving 5 bases unmatched. This CDR3 contains 14 residues. The CDR3 sequence: CASSSGREGNEQFF. The CDR3 region has the DNA TGTGCCAGCAGTAGCGGGCGGGAGGGCAATGAGCAGTTCTTC.

The V call is TRBV27, the J call TRBJ2-5, with TRBD1 identical over 8 bases. Per germline, CDR1 MNHEY and CDR2 SMNVEV (reference sequence). CDR3 size: 14 residues. With V trimmed by 3 bases and J by 5 bases, 5 bases remained unmatched. The CDR3 region is CASSLTGVVETQYF. For the CDR3, the DNA is TGTGCCAGCAGTTTGACAGGGGTTGTTGAGACCCAGTACTTC.

The chain employs TRBV7-8 and TRBJ2-7, with 9 bases identical to TRBD1. Germline loops: CDR1 SGHVS, CDR2 FQNEAQ. The trim removed 1 base at V and 6 bases at J, leaving 1 base unmatched. CDR3 length: 13 amino acids. This CDR3 reads CASSLGDRVEQYF. For the CDR3, the DNA is TGTGCCAGCAGCTTAGGGGACAGGGTCGAGCAGTACTTC. Full variable domain (outside the CDR3, taken from reference TRBV7-8 and TRBJ2-7): GAGVSQSPRYKVAKRGQDVALRCDPISGHVSLFWYQQALGQGPEFLTYFQNEAQLDKSGLPSDRFFAERPEGSVSTLKIQRTQQEDSAVYLCASSLGDRVEQYFGPGTRLTVT.

The chain combines TRBV11-2 with TRBJ2-5; D not certain. The CDR3 covers 15 residues. Germline V gene lookup returns CDR1 SGHAT and CDR2 FQNNGV. Trimming pared 1 base from V and 3 bases from J, leaving 12 bases between. CDR3 loop: CASSLVGLGKETQYF. CDR3 in DNA: TGTGCCAGCAGCTTAGTAGGCCTGGGGAAAGAGACCCAGTACTTC.

This clone has only one observation. This chain links TRBV7-9 with TRBJ2-7; a possible D gene is TRBD2 (5 bases). The germline V and J ends were trimmed by 5 bases and 1 base, with 12 bases remaining between them. Germline loops: CDR1 SEHNR, CDR2 FQNEAQ (reference sequence). This CDR3 region has 14 residues. DNA for the CDR3: TGTGCCAGCAGCCAATTAGAGGGATCCTACGAGCAGTACTTC. Translated: CASSQLEGSYEQYF. Supplemented by reference TRBV7-9 and TRBJ2-7, the full variable domain reads DTGVSQNPRHKITKRGQNVTFRCDPISEHNRLYWYRQTLGQGPEFLTYFQNEAQLEKSRLLSDRFSAERPKGSFSTLEIQRTEQGDSAMYLCASSQLEGSYEQYFGPGTRLTVT.

As regards this clone: At the DNA level, this CDR3 is encoded by other sequences in the same sample as well. This rearrangement joins TRBV11-2 to TRBJ1-1, with D unclear. The CDR3 totals 12 residues. V was cut by 1 base and J by 7 bases, with 7 bases left in between. In germline, CDR1 is SGHAT, CDR2 FQNNGV. For the CDR3, the DNA is TGTGCCAGCAGCTTAGGACCGATTGAAGCTTTCTTT. It yields the protein CASSLGPIEAFF.

The chain combines TRBV14 with TRBJ2-2; D unresolved. CDR3 length: 13 residues. Deletions cut 0 bases from V and 10 bases from J, with 9 bases between. Germline V CDR1 and CDR2: SGHDN, FVKESK. This CDR3 is CASSQDVAAELFF. The CDR3 DNA reads as TGTGCCAGCAGCCAAGATGTGGCCGCGGAGCTGTTTTTT.

The V call is TRBV4-3, the J call TRBJ2-5; 7 nucleotides agree with TRBD1. The germline gives CDR1 LGHNA, CDR2 YSLEER. Losses at the gene ends were 1 base for V and 3 bases for J; bases not matched to a gene: 5. This CDR3 has 15 amino acids. The DNA of the CDR3 is TGCGCCAGCAGCCAAGTACATACAGGGGAAGAGACCCAGTACTTC. Translation: CASSQVHTGEETQYF.

The rearrangement uses TRBV11-3 and TRBJ2-2; D is perhaps TRBD2 (5 bases). Germline V gene sequence: CDR1 SGHNT, CDR2 YENEEA. CDR3 size: 13 residues. Trimming pared 6 bases from V and 7 bases from J, leaving 12 bases between. CDR3 protein: CASRKRENGELFF. The DNA for the CDR3 is TGTGCCAGCAGGAAACGGGAAAACGGGGAGCTGTTTTTT.

The chain couples TRBV5-1 to TRBJ2-7; D is possibly TRBD2 (6 bases). V was shortened by 0 bases and J by 2 bases, with 9 bases between the two germline ends. The length of the CDR3 is 14 residues. Germline CDR1 and CDR2: SGHRS and YFSETQ. Here the CDR3 reads CASSLGRAPYEQYF. The CDR3 DNA reads as TGCGCCAGCAGCTTGGGGAGGGCTCCCTACGAGCAGTACTTC.

V gene TRBV6-6 combines with J gene TRBJ1-5; 7 nucleotides line up with TRBD1. With V trimmed by 6 bases and J by 7 bases, 6 bases remained unmatched. CDR1 is MNHNY and CDR2 is SVGAGI in the germline V gene (reference sequence). This CDR3 is built from 13 residues. Here the CDR3 DNA reads TGTGCCAGCAGACTTACAGGGGACCAGCCCCAGCATTTT. It encodes CASRLTGDQPQHF.

The chain uses TRBV30 and TRBJ2-1; D perhaps matches TRBD2 (6 bases). CDR1 and CDR2 (germline): GTSNPN, SVGIG (reference sequence). Trimming took off 2 bases at V and 8 bases at J, with 7 bases between the two ends. The CDR3 extends over 11 amino acids. CDR3 protein: CAWSWGDEQFF. The DNA of the CDR3 is TGTGCCTGGAGTTGGGGGGATGAGCAGTTCTTC.

The rearrangement uses TRBV6-5 and TRBJ1-2; a possible D gene is TRBD1 (5 bases). This CDR3 region has 13 residues. V was pared by 7 bases and J by 2 bases, with 11 bases between. The V gene's germline CDR1 is MNHEY and CDR2 SVGAGI. Here the CDR3 DNA reads TGTGCCAGCACCGACCCAGGGAACTATGGCTACACCTTC. It yields the protein CASTDPGNYGYTF.

On this clone itself: The same CDR3 can be traced to other DNA sequences in this sample. V gene TRBV4-1 combines with J gene TRBJ1-5; the D is unclear. The germline V gene encodes CDR1 MGHRA and CDR2 YSYEKL. V lost 1 base to trimming and J lost 4 bases, with 5 bases between them. There are 13 residues in the CDR3. The DNA for the CDR3 is TGCGCCAGCAGCCAAGGCTCGAATCAGCCCCAGCATTTT. Protein: CASSQGSNQPQHF.